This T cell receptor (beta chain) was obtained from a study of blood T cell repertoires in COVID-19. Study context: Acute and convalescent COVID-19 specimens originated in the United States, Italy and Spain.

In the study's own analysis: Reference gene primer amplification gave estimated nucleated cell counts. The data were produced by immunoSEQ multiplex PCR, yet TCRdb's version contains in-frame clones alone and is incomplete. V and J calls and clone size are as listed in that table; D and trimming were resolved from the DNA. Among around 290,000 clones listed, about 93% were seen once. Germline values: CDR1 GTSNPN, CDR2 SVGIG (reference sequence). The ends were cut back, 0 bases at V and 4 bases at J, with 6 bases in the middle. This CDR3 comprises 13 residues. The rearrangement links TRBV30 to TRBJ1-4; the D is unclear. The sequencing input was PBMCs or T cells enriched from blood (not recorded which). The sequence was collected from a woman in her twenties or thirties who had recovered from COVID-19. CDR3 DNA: TGTGCCTGGAGTGTACTCGATAATGAAAAACTGTTTTTT. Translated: CAWSVLDNEKLFF.